Sequencing of this T cell receptor beta chain was carried out in a study of radiation and T cells in renal cell carcinoma. At the level of the study: Nephrectomy followed 15 Gy stereotactic body radiation by 4 weeks.

Data came from immunoSEQ multiplex PCR; TCRdb stores just in-frame clones and leaves some out. The profile shows about 150,000 clones, around 89% of them singletons. As concerns this clone: Its specificity is unknown.

This CDR3 contains 15 residues. Germline CDR1 and CDR2: SGHTA and FQGNSA. V shed 2 bases and J 4 bases; nucleotides not matched to a gene: 5. Time point noted: baseline pretreatment blood. Treatment in this sample: 15 Gy SBRT to primary tumor, nephrectomy 4 weeks later. The patient's renal cell carcinoma had clear cell pathology. Study-wide results and caveats: From baseline, blood top tumor clonotypes peaked at 2 weeks post-radiation. Without pretreatment biopsies, baseline tumor clonotype presence was undetermined.

The receptor was derived from a woman aged 70 to 79 with renal cell carcinoma. The sample here was blood, taken from a patient whose treatment included radiotherapy and nephrectomy. This chain links TRBV7-2 with TRBJ2-3, with 8 bases matching TRBD2. The CDR3 spells CASSLQIGGADTQYF. DNA for the CDR3: TGTGCCAGCAGCTTACAGATCGGGGGGGCAGATACGCAGTATTTT. The full variable domain, its missing parts supplied by reference TRBV7-2 and TRBJ2-3, is GAGVSQSPSNKVTEKGKDVELRCDPISGHTALYWYRQSLGQGLEFLIYFQGNSAPDKSGLPSDRFSAERTGGSVSTLTIQRTQQEDSAVYLCASSLQIGGADTQYFGPGTRLTVL.